This T cell receptor beta chain derives from a study of graft-versus-host responses after intestinal transplantation. In the study overall: Isolated intestinal, liver-intestinal, or multivisceral transplants were what recipients had. Anti-thymocyte globulin served as induction for all recipients, who then took tacrolimus and steroids for three to four years. Study-wide results and caveats: Early post-transplant HvG declines showed an association with peak circulating GvH clone levels. GvH clones were found in recipient marrow; some appeared first in ileum or blood.

Germline assignment: CDR1 SNHLY and CDR2 FYNNEI. This CDR3 spans 12 amino acids. Trimming took off 3 bases at V and 7 bases at J, with 4 bases between the two ends. The assay was immunoSEQ multiplex PCR, and TCRdb's table has in-frame clones only and misses some. The table shows 70,000 to 95,000 clones, with approximately 87% occurring only once. A remark on this clone: Its antigen is not identified.

The sequencing used unstimulated CD4+ T cells sorted from spleen or lymph node cells, collected before intestinal transplant. The TCR originated in a human donor who received an intestinal transplant. The chain is built from TRBV2 and TRBJ1-6; D is ambiguous. CDR3 DNA sequence: TGTGCCAGCAGTGACCGGAATTCACCCCTCCACTTT. Translating gives CASSDRNSPLHF.